A selection of T cell receptor beta chains follows, all from one sample in a study of CD8 T cells in Susac syndrome. MiXCR, run by TCRdb on the immunoSEQ multiplex PCR reads, gives a single entry per CDR3 protein. The repertoire includes 250,000 to 350,000 distinct CDR3 sequences, about 91% of them detected once, and less than 0.08% sits in the top ten. The sequenced sample was CD4+ T cells from PBMCs. These receptor sequences come from a human donor with multiple sclerosis. Both conserved end residues are part of each CDR3. Each record gives: D gene, CDR3 length, V gene, J gene, clone size, CDR3 DNA, CDR3 protein. The D gene is left open where the match is weak. Expanded clones are given a class, and other clones once, few, many or no size at all.

TRBD2	18	TRBV7-3	TRBJ2-3	NA	TGTGCCAGCAGCCCCCTCGGAACGACTAGCGCCGGCACAGATACGCAGTATTTT	CASSPLGTTSAGTDTQYF
TRBD1	14	TRBV7-9	TRBJ1-5	NA	TGTGCCAGCAGCGATGGGACAGGCTATCAGCCCCAGCATTTT	CASSDGTGYQPQHF
TRBD1	13	TRBV30	TRBJ1-1	NA	TGTGCCTGGCGATTTGACAGGGGCGCTGAAGCTTTCTTT	CAWRFDRGAEAFF
NA	15	TRBV14	TRBJ1-3	NA	TGTGCCAGCAGCCAAGTGGGCGGCTCTGGAAACACCATATATTTT	CASSQVGGSGNTIYF
NA	16	TRBV23-1	TRBJ1-5	NA	TGCGCCAGCAGTCAGGGGAGACAGGTGAGCAATCAGCCCCAGCATTTT	CASSQGRQVSNQPQHF
TRBD2	17	TRBV19	TRBJ2-5	once	TGTGCCAGTAGTATAGGGGGGGGTAGCGGGGGCCAAGAGACCCAGTACTTC	CASSIGGGSGGQETQYF
NA	12	TRBV11-3	TRBJ1-1	NA	TGTGCCAGCAGCTGGGGGAGCACTGAAGCTTTCTTT	CASSWGSTEAFF
TRBD2	13	TRBV20-1	TRBJ2-7	NA	TGCAGTGCTCGCCGAGCGGGAATGGACGAGCAGTACTTC	CSARRAGMDEQYF
NA	14	TRBV11-3	TRBJ2-1	NA	TGTGCCAGCAAGGCTGCAAGCTCCTACAATGAGCAGTTCTTC	CASKAASSYNEQFF
NA	15	TRBV7-9	TRBJ2-7	NA	TGTGCCAGCAGCTTAGTTTCGGACGGTTTCTACGAGCAGTACTTC	CASSLVSDGFYEQYF
NA	13	TRBV20-1	TRBJ1-2	NA	TGCAGTGCTCGCACTACAGGGAACTATGGCTACACCTTC	CSARTTGNYGYTF
NA	16	TRBV27	TRBJ1-5	NA	TGTGCCAGCAGTTCGGAGGTTGCAGTTGGCAATCAGCCCCAGCATTTT	CASSSEVAVGNQPQHF
NA	15	TRBV2	TRBJ1-2	once	TGTGCCAGCAGTGAAGCGGCTGACAGGATCTATGGCTACACCTTC	CASSEAADRIYGYTF
NA	13	TRBV5-1	TRBJ1-2	NA	TGCGCCAGCAGCCCCTCGGAGAACTATGGCTACACCTTC	CASSPSENYGYTF
NA	16	TRBV3-1	TRBJ1-1	NA	TGTGCCAGCAGCCAATATCAACGGGTAGAGGGCACTGAAGCTTTCTTT	CASSQYQRVEGTEAFF
TRBD2	18	TRBV14	TRBJ2-1	NA	TGTGCCAGCAGCCAAGTTTATCGGGCTAGCGGAAGTCACAATGAGCAGTTCTTC	CASSQVYRASGSHNEQFF
TRBD1	18	TRBV19	TRBJ1-5	NA	TGTGCCAGTAGTCCCCAGCGACGGACAGGGGGCGTTGGTCAGCCCCAGCATTTT	CASSPQRRTGGVGQPQHF
TRBD1	13	TRBV29-1	TRBJ1-2	NA	TGCAGCGTTGCCGACAGGGCGGGCTATGGCTACACCTTC	CSVADRAGYGYTF
TRBD1	11	TRBV6-2/TRBV6-3	TRBJ2-1	NA	TGTGCCGGATCACAGGGGGATGAGCAGTTCTTC	CAGSQGDEQFF
TRBD2	16	TRBV9	TRBJ2-1	NA	TGTGCCAGCAGCGTCTCCGGGACTAGCAGCTACAATGAGCAGTTCTTC	CASSVSGTSSYNEQFF
NA	13	TRBV7-2	TRBJ1-2	NA	TGTGCCAGCAGCTTAGGAGAGGGTAGTGGCTACACCTTC	CASSLGEGSGYTF
NA	17	TRBV7-8	TRBJ1-6	NA	TGTGCCAGCAGCTTAGATTGGGGTTTGGGCTATAATTCACCCCTCCACTTT	CASSLDWGLGYNSPLHF